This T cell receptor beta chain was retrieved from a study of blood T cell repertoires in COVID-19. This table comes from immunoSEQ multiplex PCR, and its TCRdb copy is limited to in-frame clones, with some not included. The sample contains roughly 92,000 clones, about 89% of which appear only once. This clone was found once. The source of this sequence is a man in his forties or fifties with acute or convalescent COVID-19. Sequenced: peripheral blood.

For the CDR3, the DNA is TGTGCCAGCAGCTTGGACAGGGGTTCGGGTCGTGGCTACACCTTC. This encodes CASSLDRGSGRGYTF. V gene TRBV5-5 combines with J gene TRBJ1-2; the match to TRBD1 covers 7 bases. The CDR3 contains 15 residues. Germline CDR1 SGHKS, CDR2 YYEKEE (reference sequence). The V segment lost 0 bases and the J segment 7 bases; nucleotides outside the gene matches: 9.